Shown below are 16 T cell receptor beta chains from a single sample sequenced in a study of blood T cell repertoires in COVID-19 (dated by TCRdb to 2018 to 2020). The method behind the library was the immunoSEQ multiplex PCR assay. Imported from immuneACCESS, the table was reduced by TCRdb to in-frame sequences with V and J called. These copies leave out some clones; in studies compared against another copy, an unresolved V gene accounts for under half, and the cause of the remainder is not known. In all, the sample holds over 300,000 clones, and around 86% of those were seen once. The ten largest clonotypes hold roughly 1.6% of the sample. What was sequenced was peripheral blood. Source of these receptors: a woman in her forties or fifties with acute or convalescent COVID-19.

V gene TRBV11-2 combines with J gene TRBJ1-1, with D possibly TRBD1 on 5 matching bases. The ends were cut back, 8 bases at V and 1 base at J, with 17 bases in the middle. The CDR3 loop spans 15 amino acids. CDR1 is SGHAT, CDR2 FQNNGV, per germline. CDR3 loop: CASAGTRRANTEAFF. In DNA, the CDR3 is TGTGCCAGCGCGGGGACCCGGAGGGCGAACACTGAAGCTTTCTTT.

The chain carries TRBV7-8 and TRBJ2-2; D possibly corresponds to TRBD1 (6 bases). The CDR3 runs 17 residues. Germline-derived CDR1 and CDR2 are SGHVS and FQNEAQ. Trimming took off 0 bases at V and 5 bases at J, with 16 bases between the two ends. The CDR3: CASSLAAQGMRTGELFF. The CDR3 DNA reads as TGTGCCAGCAGCTTAGCGGCCCAGGGGATGAGGACCGGGGAGCTGTTTTTT. The whole variable domain, remainder taken from reference TRBV7-8 and TRBJ2-2, is GAGVSQSPRYKVAKRGQDVALRCDPISGHVSLFWYQQALGQGPEFLTYFQNEAQLDKSGLPSDRFFAERPEGSVSTLKIQRTQQEDSAVYLCASSLAAQGMRTGELFFGEGSRLTVL.

The chain is built from TRBV7-2 and TRBJ1-1; D is ambiguous. This CDR3 region has 14 residues. The ends were cut back, 0 bases at V and 7 bases at J, with 12 bases in the middle. Germline CDR1 reads SGHTA; CDR2 reads FQGNSA. The CDR3 DNA reads TGTGCCAGCAGCTTAGCGCTAGTACGGCATGAAGCTTTCTTT. This translates into CASSLALVRHEAFF.

This clone was recorded a few times. V gene TRBV30 combines with J gene TRBJ1-5, with D uncertain. The CDR3 totals 14 residues. V was cut by 2 bases and J by 0 bases, with 8 bases left in between. Germline V gives CDR1 GTSNPN, CDR2 SVGIG (reference sequence). The CDR3 nucleotides are TGTGCCTGGAGTCTAGTACCTAGCAATCAGCCCCAGCATTTT. Encoded protein: CAWSLVPSNQPQHF.

The V and J genes are TRBV19 and TRBJ2-3; 8 bases agree with TRBD2. Looked up from germline, CDR1 is LNHDA and CDR2 is SQIVND (reference sequence). The CDR3 is 11 amino acids. V dropped 6 bases and J dropped 12; count of bases not matched to a gene: 5. CDR3 in DNA: TGTGCCAGTAGGAGCGGGAGTCCTCAGTATTTT. It is translated as CASRSGSPQYF.

This chain links TRBV4-1 with TRBJ2-6; D gene uncertain. V was trimmed by 1 base and J by 1 base, leaving 8 bases between them. Germline lookup yields CDR1 MGHRA and CDR2 YSYEKL. The CDR3 spans 16 residues. DNA of the CDR3: TGCGCCAGCAGCCAAGTTTTCGGTTCTGGGGCCAACGTCCTGACTTTC. Residues: CASSQVFGSGANVLTF.

This chain links TRBV4-3 with TRBJ2-7; a weak D match, TRBD2 (5 bases). This CDR3 spans 16 amino acids. V lost 0 bases and J lost 0, with 12 bases in between. Germline V gives CDR1 LGHNA, CDR2 YSLEER. CDR3 sequence: CASSQDRSADSYEQYF. The CDR3 DNA is TGCGCCAGCAGCCAAGATCGATCAGCGGACTCCTACGAGCAGTACTTC.

This clone has only one observation. This chain's CDR3 is CASSLRWGVSNQPQHF. In DNA, the CDR3 is TGTGCCAGCAGTTTACGGTGGGGGGTTAGCAATCAGCCCCAGCATTTT. J is TRBJ1-5 and V is TRBV28, with D possibly being TRBD1 (5 bases). CDR1 is MDHEN, CDR2 SYDVKM, per germline. V lost 2 bases and J 0 bases, leaving 11 bases between the germline ends. The CDR3 is 16 amino acids.

V gene TRBV5-1 combines with J gene TRBJ1-1; D is possibly TRBD1 (6 bases). V was trimmed by 0 bases and J by 4 bases, leaving 10 bases between them. The germline V gene has CDR1 SGHRS and CDR2 YFSETQ. This CDR3 spans 14 amino acids. CDR3 region: CASSLGGRTTEAFF. The CDR3 DNA follows: TGCGCCAGCAGCTTGGGGGGGCGGACCACTGAAGCTTTCTTT. Using reference TRBV5-1 and TRBJ1-1 for the parts outside the CDR3, the full variable domain is KAGVTQTPRYLIKTRGQQVTLSCSPISGHRSVSWYQQTPGQGLQFLFEYFSETQRNKGNFPGRFSGRQFSNSRSEMNVSTLELGDSALYLCASSLGGRTTEAFFGQGTRLTVV.

The chain uses TRBV9 and TRBJ1-1; D ambiguous. Germline V gives CDR1 SGDLS, CDR2 YYNGEE. Trimming stripped 0 bases from V and 2 bases from J, with 8 bases between. The CDR3 runs to 14 residues. The CDR3 DNA follows: TGTGCCAGCAGCGTAGCACAGAGCAACACTGAAGCTTTCTTT. Its translation is CASSVAQSNTEAFF.

This clone was detected a few times. This chain uses TRBV19 with TRBJ1-5; the D gene is possibly TRBD1 (5 bases). Trimming cost V 2 bases and J 3 bases, with 14 bases left between them. CDR1 is LNHDA and CDR2 is SQIVND in the germline V gene (reference sequence). There are 16 residues in the CDR3. CDR3 nucleotides: TGTGCCAGTAGTATAATCGGCGACAGCGCCAATCAGCCCCAGCATTTT. Its translation is CASSIIGDSANQPQHF.

The chain has TRBV24-1 and TRBJ1-2; D possibly corresponds to TRBD1 (5 bases). Per germline, CDR1 KGHDR and CDR2 SFDVKD. This CDR3 has 15 residues. V was cut by 2 bases and J by 2 bases, with 11 bases left in between. The CDR3 here is CATSDSDRPNYGYTF. The DNA for the CDR3 is TGTGCCACCAGTGATTCTGACAGACCAAACTATGGCTACACCTTC.

The chain is built from TRBV2 and TRBJ2-6; D uncertain. There are 12 residues in the CDR3. V was clipped by 7 bases and J by 2 bases, with 3 bases between them. CDR1 and CDR2 (germline): SNHLY, FYNNEI. CDR3 loop: CASTTGANVLTF. In DNA form, the CDR3 reads TGTGCCAGCACAACTGGGGCCAACGTCCTGACTTTC.

The chain has TRBV7-2 and TRBJ2-7; D perhaps matches TRBD1 (5 bases). The CDR3 has 14 residues. The V gene lost 5 bases and the J gene lost 1 base, with 12 bases spanning the gap. CDR1 and CDR2 from the germline V gene are SGHTA and FQGNSA. The CDR3 loop is CASSPMGPSYEQYF. The CDR3 nucleotides are TGTGCCAGCAGCCCCATGGGGCCGTCCTACGAGCAGTACTTC.

The rearrangement joins TRBV27 to TRBJ2-7; 10 nucleotides match TRBD1. The CDR3 is 15 amino acids. The germline gives CDR1 MNHEY, CDR2 SMNVEV (reference sequence). V lost 7 bases, J lost 5 bases, and 11 bases stayed unmatched. The CDR3 region is CASNQPGQGLNEQYF. The CDR3 nucleotides read TGTGCCAGCAATCAACCGGGACAGGGGTTAAACGAGCAGTACTTC.

In this sample, this clone turned up a few times. This chain joins TRBV7-2 and TRBJ2-7, with 12 bases identical to TRBD2. Germline V gene data show CDR1 as SGHTA and CDR2 as FQGNSA. V lost 3 bases, J lost 7 bases, and 7 bases stayed unmatched. The CDR3 is 15 amino acids. CDR3 sequence: CASSFRTSGMGEQYF. DNA of the CDR3: TGTGCCAGCAGCTTCCGGACTAGCGGGATGGGTGAGCAGTACTTC.